The following is a TCR beta chain sequence with its context. A second PCR of 7 to 11 cycles used a sample-barcoded 5' primer and a J-beta primer mix. TCRdb fed the 5' RACE reads into MiXCR, producing one record per CDR3 protein. The sample includes approximately 770,000 distinct CDR3 sequences, roughly 50% of them seen just once. The record originates from a study of blood T cells in healthy people across ages. This receptor was obtained from a man aged 25-45 years in good health. The sequenced sample consisted of blood.

DNA of the CDR3: TGCGCCAGCGCATCCGAATACACAGATACGCAGTATTTT. This codes for CASASEYTDTQYF. The chain couples TRBV5-1 to TRBJ2-3; D gene ambiguous. V lost 7 bases to trimming and J lost 2 bases, with 11 bases between them. This CDR3 is built from 13 residues. CDR1 is SGHRS and CDR2 is YFSETQ in the germline V gene.